This record looks at one T cell receptor (beta chain) sequence and its context. Its specificity is not known. Repertoires were generated with immunoSEQ multiplex PCR, while TCRdb's copy carries only in-frame clones and drops some. The sample has about 140,000 clones, about nine tenths seen once. The data were taken from a study of CD4+ T cells in melanoma. Overall study results and limits: A reported correlation linked neoantigen-specific CD4+ T cells to CD8+, macrophage and B cell function.

CDR3 size: 15 residues. J lost 3 bases, V lost 4 bases, and 6 bases had no gene match. Germline values: CDR1 SGHAT, CDR2 FQDESV (reference sequence). The chain joins TRBV11-1 to TRBJ2-7; 10 nucleotides agree with TRBD1. The source of this sequence is a human donor with melanoma. The CDR3 is CASSSDRGRGYEQYF. CDR3 DNA sequence: TGTGCCAGCAGCTCCGACAGGGGGCGGGGCTACGAGCAGTACTTC.